Described below is a single TCR beta chain sequence and its context. What it binds is not known. These data belong to a study of cytomegalovirus exposure and HLA in healthy donors. Regarding the study as a whole: Immune exposure was documented only through CMV serostatus. Researchers counted roughly 160 TCR beta chains as cytomegalovirus-associated. Per published reports, the classifier diagnosed cytomegalovirus status with high specificity and sensitivity.

Trimming removed 3 bases at V and 3 bases at J, with 9 bases between. There are 14 residues in the CDR3. Germline V gene lookup returns CDR1 SNHLY and CDR2 FYNNEI. PCR was performed using 60 Vbeta and 13 Jbeta primers. As processed by the authors: Some 12 million shared chains were among the approximately 87 million unique TCR beta chains that a later analysis counted. Here immunoSEQ multiplex PCR was the method, and the copy in TCRdb shows in-frame clones only, minus some. The V and J calls and the clone size are those of that table, but D and trimming were determined from the DNA. This sample has about 160,000 clones, with more than 75% found just once.

Sequenced material: PBMCs. This chain connects TRBV2 to TRBJ1-5, with unresolved D. The TCR sequence derives from a man aged 18 to 30 in good health and CMV-seropositive. This chain's CDR3 is CASSDTFDNQPQHF. DNA for the CDR3: TGTGCCAGCAGTGATACTTTCGACAATCAGCCCCAGCATTTT.